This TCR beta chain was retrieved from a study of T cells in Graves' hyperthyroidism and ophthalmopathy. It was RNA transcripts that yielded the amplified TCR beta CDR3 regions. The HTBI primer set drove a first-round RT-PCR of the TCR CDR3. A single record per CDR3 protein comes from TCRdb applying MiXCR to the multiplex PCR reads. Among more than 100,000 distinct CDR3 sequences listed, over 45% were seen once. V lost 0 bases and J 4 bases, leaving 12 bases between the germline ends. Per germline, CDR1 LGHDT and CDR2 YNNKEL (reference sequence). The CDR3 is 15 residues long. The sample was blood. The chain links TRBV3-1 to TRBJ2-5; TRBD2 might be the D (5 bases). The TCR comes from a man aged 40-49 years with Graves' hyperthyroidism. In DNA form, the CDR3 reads TGTGCCAGCAGCCAAGATCCAAAAGGGAGAGAGACCCAGTACTTC. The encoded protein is CASSQDPKGRETQYF.